This is a list of T cell receptor beta chains from one sample in a study of blood T cell repertoires in COVID-19. Generated by immunoSEQ multiplex PCR, the TCRdb table keeps only in-frame clones and is missing some. The sample carries fewer than 300,000 clones, around 89% recorded once. Sequenced input: PBMCs or T cells enriched from blood (not recorded which). These receptors came from a woman in her thirties or forties with acute COVID-19. Both conserved end residues are trimmed from each CDR3. Clone size is stated in some rows and not others, as once, few, many or a class when expanded.

clone_size	v_call	cdr3_aa
once	TRBV28	ASSGSYGGGTDTQY
.	TRBV24-1	ATRGLAGDETQY
.	TRBV6-4	ASRHRGTGDTEAF
.	TRBV28	AGRGSDSPLH
.	TRBV28	ASESGGYEQY
.	TRBV3-1/TRBV3-2	ASSLGQGDQPQH
.	TRBV6-5	ASSYSGTSVYEQY
.	TRBV12-3/TRBV12-4	ASSSGVNTEAF
.	TRBV7-2	ASRRDRSYEQY
.	TRBV2	ASRGRGSSEPQH
few	TRBV4-1	ASSREGLNNSPLH
.	TRBV27	ASSLFRVGDEQY
.	TRBV9	ASSVAGGYGYT
.	TRBV5-1	ASSTSGTEGYT
.	TRBV28	ASSFGQSSSYEQY
.	TRBV27	ASSPSGAAGQPQH
.	TRBV11-3	ASSLGLAGSTDTQY
.	TRBV19	ASSISGTFGNTIY
.	TRBV15	ATSFPEGAEAF
.	TRBV5-8	ASSLRQGGGGYT
.	TRBV28	ASSLIGRRTEAF
.	TRBV12-3/TRBV12-4	ASNRGLGEKLF
.	TRBV28	ASLGPGQKNIQY
.	TRBV27	ASSSVGVGYQPQH
.	TRBV5-6	ASSTGTATRYGYT
.	TRBV12-3/TRBV12-4	ASSLQSRTEAF
.	TRBV10-1	ASSVGTAMNTEAF
few	TRBV28	ASRSGTGGGSNQPQH
.	TRBV11-3	ASSRTGSTEAF
few	TRBV7-2	ASSLGGTYNEQF
.	TRBV10-3	AISPGQGYGNTIY
few	TRBV18	ASSEAGGSLNTQY
.	TRBV5-4	ASSPTSGSYTSGANVLT
.	TRBV6-5	ASSTSGASYEQY
.	TRBV11-2	ASSRSTGTEAF
.	TRBV5-4	ASSSTGGRAGELF
once	TRBV5-6	ASSAQILKGDTGELF
.	TRBV18	ASSPPAPLAESNEQF
once	TRBV19	ASRSKTSGASYEQY
once	TRBV5-1	ASSSPGQGNEKLF
.	TRBV28	ASNSPRGTYEQY
.	TRBV14	ASSQLAGVGIAIQY
.	TRBV27	ASSPWTGDNQPQH
few	TRBV5-4	ASSLAGAFTDTQY
.	TRBV27	ASSPTWTEVFNYGYT
.	TRBV5-1	ASSLAGTQETQY
.	TRBV28	ASSPIGSYEQY
.	TRBV3-1/TRBV3-2	ASSGLAGGTDTQY
once	TRBV19	ASSIRDRYQPQH
.	TRBV6-5	ASSSPGYGYT
.	TRBV20-1	SASPPSGSYDEQF
once	TRBV5-5	ASSLAFSTASSGNTIY
.	TRBV27	ASSPVNTGELF
.	TRBV5-1	AIDRTGEGVDQPQH
.	TRBV3-1/TRBV3-2	ASSQDRGSGLEQETQY